This entry lists 26 T cell receptor beta chains sequenced from one sample in a study of blood T cell repertoires in COVID-19. Profiling relied on immunoSEQ multiplex PCR, and the TCRdb table lists in-frame clones only, not all of them. The data show 200,000 to 250,000 clones, 80% to 90% seen once. The sequenced material came from peripheral blood. The receptors derive from a man aged 45-60 years with active or convalescent COVID-19.

The chain combines TRBV24-1 with TRBJ2-7; tentative D call: TRBD2 (6 bases). CDR1 KGHDR and CDR2 SFDVKD come from the germline V gene. The CDR3 runs 13 residues. The V end lost 0 bases, the J end lost 10 bases, and 12 bases lay between the germline ends. The DNA for the CDR3 is TGTGCCACCAGTGATTTGACGTGGGGGGAACAGTACTTC. Its protein product is CATSDLTWGEQYF.

The rearrangement uses TRBV28 and TRBJ2-1; 9 bases are shared with TRBD2. The CDR3 spans 14 residues. The trim removed 5 bases at V and 14 bases at J, leaving 13 bases unmatched. CDR1 is MDHEN and CDR2 is SYDVKM in the germline V gene. The CDR3: CASSGGLALPWEFF. CDR3 nucleotide sequence: TGTGCCAGCAGTGGGGGACTAGCCCTCCCATGGGAGTTCTTC.

The chain uses TRBV5-1 and TRBJ1-2; TRBD1 matches 7 bases. The length of the CDR3 is 14 residues. The germline V gene encodes CDR1 SGHRS and CDR2 YFSETQ. J lost 3 bases, V lost 0 bases, and 2 bases had no gene match. CDR3 sequence: CASSLGRGDYGYTF. For the CDR3, the DNA is TGCGCCAGCAGCTTGGGCAGGGGGGACTATGGCTACACCTTC.

V usage is TRBV18 and J usage is TRBJ2-3; TRBD2 is a possible D gene (5 bases). Trimming removed 6 bases from V and 5 bases from J, with 9 bases in between. CDR3 length: 12 amino acids. In germline, CDR1 is KGHSH, CDR2 LQKENI. CDR3 bases: TGTGCCAGCTCGTACGGGGAAGATACGCAGTATTTT. Its protein product is CASSYGEDTQYF.

This rearrangement joins TRBV28 to TRBJ2-7; 9 nucleotides line up with TRBD2. V lost 2 bases, J lost 6 bases, and 8 bases stayed unmatched. Germline assignment: CDR1 MDHEN and CDR2 SYDVKM. The CDR3 has 15 residues. CDR3 region: CASSLGAGTSPEQYF. CDR3 coding DNA: TGTGCCAGCAGTTTAGGGGCCGGGACTAGCCCCGAGCAGTACTTC.

This clone was seen many times. This chain joins TRBV24-1 and TRBJ2-1, with TRBD1 matching over 9 bases. CDR3 length equals 17 residues. From germline, CDR1 is KGHDR and CDR2 SFDVKD. The J segment lost 7 bases and the V segment lost 3 bases, leaving 12 bases of the junction unmatched. The CDR3 DNA follows: TGTGCCACCAGTGATAGGAGTGCGGGACAGGGAAAAAATGAGCAGTTCTTC. It encodes CATSDRSAGQGKNEQFF.

The J gene is TRBJ2-1, the V gene TRBV27; D is perhaps TRBD1 (6 bases). The CDR3 has 12 residues. Trimming cost V 2 bases and J 11 bases, with 10 bases left between them. Looked up from germline, CDR1 is MNHEY and CDR2 is SMNVEV (reference sequence). The CDR3 DNA reads TGTGCCAGCAGTTTAGGTCAGGGGAAGCAGTTCTTC. This codes for CASSLGQGKQFF.

V and J are TRBV7-3 and TRBJ2-1; 7 bases align to TRBD1. The CDR3 contains 16 residues. The junction had 9 bases not matched to a gene; V was cut back by 5 bases and J by 2 bases. The germline gives CDR1 SGHTA, CDR2 FQGTGA. This chain's CDR3 is CASSRRPTGAYNEQFF. The CDR3 DNA is TGTGCCAGCAGCCGTCGACCCACAGGGGCCTACAATGAGCAGTTCTTC.

The chain couples TRBV18 to TRBJ1-2, with a possible D match to TRBD1 (6 bases). Germline V gene lookup returns CDR1 KGHSH and CDR2 LQKENI. The CDR3 runs to 13 residues. Trimming cost V 5 bases and J 8 bases, with 15 bases left between them. The CDR3 DNA sequence: TGTGCCAGCTCAAACGACAGGATTGGCGGCTACACCTTC. This encodes CASSNDRIGGYTF.

The chain combines TRBV16 with TRBJ1-2, with D perhaps matching TRBD1 (5 bases). Trimming took off 1 base at V and 8 bases at J, with 14 bases between the two ends. Germline V lookup: CDR1 KGHSY, CDR2 FQNENV. The CDR3 is 14 residues long. The CDR3 protein is CASSQFPEGLGYTF. The CDR3 DNA is TGTGCCAGCAGCCAATTCCCAGAGGGACTCGGCTACACCTTC.

The chain combines TRBV14 with TRBJ2-1; TRBD2 agrees at 12 bases. V lost 8 bases, J lost 5 bases, and 10 bases stayed unmatched. Germline values: CDR1 SGHDN, CDR2 FVKESK. The length of the CDR3 is 16 residues. CDR3 coding DNA: TGTGCCAGCGGACCCTATCTAGCGGGGGGGAACAATGAGCAGTTCTTC. As protein: CASGPYLAGGNNEQFF.

The rearrangement uses TRBV7-3 and TRBJ2-3; D is ambiguous. CDR1 is SGHTA and CDR2 is FQGTGA in the germline V gene. Trimming shortened V by 2 bases and J by 2 bases, and 5 bases separated the two germline ends. The CDR3 length is 13 residues. The CDR3 DNA reads as TGTGCCAGCAGCTTACTCCCCACAGATACGCAGTATTTT. It specifies CASSLLPTDTQYF.

The gene calls are TRBV5-6 and TRBJ2-1; TRBD2 matches at 14 bases. The germline gives CDR1 SGHDT, CDR2 YYEEEE. This CDR3 comprises 17 residues. V shed 0 bases and J 4 bases; nucleotides not matched to a gene: 3. CDR3: CASSLAGLAGAYNEQFF. The CDR3, as DNA: TGTGCCAGCAGCTTGGCGGGACTAGCGGGAGCTTACAATGAGCAGTTCTTC.

This chain links TRBV4-1 with TRBJ2-1; TRBD2 agrees at 8 bases. This CDR3 has 15 residues. Germline V gene data show CDR1 as MGHRA and CDR2 as YSYEKL. The J segment lost 7 bases and the V segment lost 2 bases, leaving 7 bases of the junction unmatched. CDR3 coding DNA: TGCGCCAGCAGCCAAATGAGCGGGGGAGCTAATGAGCAGTTCTTC. Protein product: CASSQMSGGANEQFF.

V gene TRBV9 combines with J gene TRBJ1-4; D is unclear. V was shortened by 4 bases and J by 8 bases, with 21 bases between the two germline ends. The germline V gene encodes CDR1 SGDLS and CDR2 YYNGEE. This CDR3 contains 16 residues. The CDR3 region is CASSPSQHLISEKLFF. The CDR3 DNA reads as TGTGCCAGCAGCCCATCCCAACACCTCATCTCCGAAAAACTGTTTTTT. Drawing the rest from reference TRBV9 and TRBJ1-4, the complete variable domain is DSGVTQTPKHLITATGQRVTLRCSPRSGDLSVYWYQQSLDQGLQFLIQYYNGEERAKGNILERFSAQQFPDLHSELNLSSLELGDSALYFCASSPSQHLISEKLFFGSGTQLSVL.

Only one count was recorded for this clone. CDR3 sequence (DNA): TGTGCCAGCAGCTTAACTGAGGTCGGGGCCAACGTCCTGACTTTC. Encoded protein: CASSLTEVGANVLTF. This rearrangement joins TRBV7-2 to TRBJ2-6; D gene ambiguous. Germline lookup yields CDR1 SGHTA and CDR2 FQGNSA. This CDR3 spans 15 amino acids. Trimming removed 2 bases at V and 4 bases at J, with 9 bases between.

The chain is built from TRBV6-2 or TRBV6-3 and TRBJ2-7, with 12 nucleotides matching TRBD2. CDR1 is MNHEY, CDR2 SVGEGT, per germline. CDR3 size: 17 residues. V lost 4 bases, J lost 0 bases, and 7 bases stayed unmatched. The CDR3 sequence is CASSFGTSGLSSYEQYV. CDR3 nucleotide sequence: TGTGCCAGCAGTTTCGGGACTAGCGGGCTTAGCTCCTACGAGCAGTACGTC.

The chain employs TRBV7-9 and TRBJ2-1, with no clear D. CDR1 and CDR2 from the germline V gene are SEHNR and FQNEAQ (reference sequence). The V and J ends lost 5 bases and 8 bases respectively, with 13 bases between them. The CDR3 is made up of 13 amino acids. CDR3 sequence: CASSSNSPDEQFF. CDR3 sequence (DNA): TGTGCCAGCAGCAGCAATAGCCCCGATGAGCAGTTCTTC.

This chain joins TRBV7-2 and TRBJ2-5, with 8 bases lining up with TRBD1. V lost 6 bases and J lost 3; bases outside the gene matches: 3. Per germline, CDR1 SGHTA and CDR2 FQGNSA. CDR3 length: 13 amino acids. As DNA, the CDR3 is TGTGCCAGCAGTCAGGACAGGGAAGAGACCCAGTACTTC. This gives the protein CASSQDREETQYF.

The rearrangement links TRBV5-1 to TRBJ2-5; tentatively, D is TRBD2 (5 bases). CDR3 length: 15 amino acids. The V gene's germline CDR1 is SGHRS and CDR2 YFSETQ. V dropped 4 bases and J dropped 5 bases, with 18 bases sitting between them. The CDR3 reads CASSLALGLVETQYF. As DNA, the CDR3 is TGCGCCAGCAGCCTAGCTCTGGGATTGGTGGAGACCCAGTACTTC.

The chain combines TRBV15 with TRBJ2-3, with 10 bases matching TRBD2. The CDR3 spans 19 residues. Germline CDR1 is LNHNV and CDR2 is YYDKDF (reference sequence). The V segment lost 3 bases and the J segment 4 bases; nucleotides outside the gene matches: 16. CDR3 residues: CATSSRVAGGPERSDTQYF. DNA of the CDR3: TGTGCCACCAGCAGTCGGGTAGCGGGAGGCCCCGAACGCTCAGATACGCAGTATTTT.

This clone occurred once. The J gene is TRBJ1-1, the V gene TRBV18; D gene uncertain. CDR3 size: 14 residues. V lost 1 base, J lost 5 bases, and 11 bases lay in between. Germline lookup yields CDR1 KGHSH and CDR2 LQKENI. CDR3 protein: CASSPLPPNTEAFF. The CDR3, as DNA: TGTGCCAGCTCACCACTCCCCCCCAATACTGAAGCTTTCTTT.

The rearrangement joins TRBV3-1 (or the pseudogene TRBV3-2) to TRBJ2-5; D unclear. The CDR3 sequence is 12 residues long. V lost 1 base to trimming and J lost 7 bases, with 7 bases between them. Germline V gene lookup returns CDR1 LGHDT and CDR2 YNNKEL (reference sequence). The CDR3 sequence: CASSQGRGTQYF. As DNA, the CDR3 is TGTGCCAGCAGCCAAGGCCGAGGGACCCAGTACTTC.

Regarding this clone: Mismatch with germline at one junction end may stem from a read error. The chain is built from TRBV7-3 and TRBJ2-2, with 7 nucleotides matching TRBD1. Germline CDR1 and CDR2: SGHTA and FQGTGA. The CDR3 extends over 14 amino acids. CDR3 nucleotide sequence: TGTGTCAGCAGCTGGGACAGATACACCGGGGAGCTGTTTTTT. Its translation is CVSSWDRYTGELFF.

V is TRBV5-6 and J is TRBJ1-5; 7 nucleotides match TRBD1. V shed 0 bases, J shed 0 bases, and the junction held 9 bases outside the gene matches. Germline CDR1 SGHDT, CDR2 YYEEEE. This CDR3 has 18 residues. The CDR3 region has the DNA TGTGCCAGCAGCTTGGCGGGACAGCCTACTTATAGCAATCAGCCCCAGCATTTT. The encoded protein is CASSLAGQPTYSNQPQHF.

The V call is TRBV27, the J call TRBJ2-7, with 7 positions matching TRBD1. The CDR3 sequence is 15 residues long. Trimming took 3 bases from V and 1 from J; bases not matched to a gene: 6. Germline CDR1 is MNHEY and CDR2 is SMNVEV (reference sequence). The CDR3 loop is CASSFLGQPSYEQYF. The CDR3 nucleotides are TGTGCCAGCAGTTTCCTGGGACAGCCTTCCTACGAGCAGTACTTC.